This is a list of T cell receptor beta chains from one sample in a study of preoperative IRX-2 immunotherapy in early breast cancer. Assay: immunoSEQ multiplex PCR; the TCRdb copy retains only in-frame clones and omits some. The sample contains around 25,000 clones, over 85% of which appear only once. The specimen was tumor tissue, collected after IRX-2 immunotherapy. Every receptor here comes from a human donor with breast cancer. CDR3s include the opening cysteine and the closing phenylalanine or tryptophan. A D gene is named only where the DNA matches it firmly. Expanded clones get a size class; other rows say once, few or many, or leave the size out.

DNA | CDR3 | size | V | D | J | length
TGTGCCATCAGCCCAAGCCTACCGGGACAGGGGGCGCAGGGCACAGATACGCAGTATTTT | CAISPSLPGQGAQGTDTQYF | . | TRBV10-3 | TRBD1 | TRBJ2-3 | 20
TGTGCCAGCAGCAGACAAGTCGGGCAAGAGACCCAGTACTTC | CASSRQVGQETQYF | . | TRBV7-2 | . | TRBJ2-5 | 14
TGCGCCAGCAGCTTGCCTAGTTCCGACAATGAGCAGTTCTTC | CASSLPSSDNEQFF | . | TRBV5-1 | . | TRBJ2-1 | 14
TGTGCCAGCAGTCACAGTTCAAGAGAATACGAGCAGTACTTC | CASSHSSREYEQYF | . | TRBV11-2 | . | TRBJ2-7 | 14
TGTGCCAGCAGTTGGGAGATCAATCAGCCCCAGCATTTT | CASSWEINQPQHF | . | TRBV2 | . | TRBJ1-5 | 13
TGTGCCAGCAGTTACTCGAACGCGGGGCGGCTTGAAGCTTTCTTT | CASSYSNAGRLEAFF | . | TRBV6-5 | . | TRBJ1-1 | 15
TGCGCCAGCAGCTTGGCCACGGGTGCCAGGGAGCTGTTTTTT | CASSLATGARELFF | . | TRBV5-1 | . | TRBJ2-2 | 14
TGCGCCAGCAGCCCCGGGACAGGCAATCAGCCCCAGCATTTT | CASSPGTGNQPQHF | once | TRBV5-1 | TRBD1 | TRBJ1-5 | 14
TGTGCCAGCAGTCTTACCAGGGGGCGCTTTACCGGGGAGCTGTTTTTT | CASSLTRGRFTGELFF | . | TRBV27 | TRBD1 | TRBJ2-2 | 16
TGTGCCAGCAGCGGGAGCGGGGGGGCCGAGATAAAGACCCAGTACTTC | CASSGSGGAEIKTQYF | once | TRBV9 | TRBD2 | TRBJ2-5 | 16
TGTGCCAGCAGTGATTCAGGGGCGTCCAGGGATACGCAGTATTTT | CASSDSGASRDTQYF | . | TRBV6-4 | . | TRBJ2-3 | 15
TGCGCCAGCAGCTTCGCGCTGACTGGCCACAATGAGCAGTTCTTC | CASSFALTGHNEQFF | . | TRBV5-1 | . | TRBJ2-1 | 15
TGTGCCAGCCGAGCGCCTACAGGGGGTAATGAAAAACTGTTTTTT | CASRAPTGGNEKLFF | . | TRBV6-1 | TRBD1 | TRBJ1-4 | 15
TGTGCCAGCAGCTTGGTGGTGATGAGCCTGGGCGGGGAGCTGTTTTTT | CASSLVVMSLGGELFF | . | TRBV5-5 | . | TRBJ2-2 | 16
TGTGCCAGCAGTTACTCAGCGGGGGGGCCGCATGAGCAGTTCTTC | CASSYSAGGPHEQFF | . | TRBV6-5 | TRBD2 | TRBJ2-1 | 15
TGTGCCAGTAGTATGAGGGGGGCGCGGCAGCCCCAGCATTTT | CASSMRGARQPQHF | . | TRBV19 | . | TRBJ1-5 | 14
TGTGCCAGCAGCTCCCAGGGAGGGTTGGAGACCCAGTACTTC | CASSSQGGLETQYF | . | TRBV7-3 | TRBD2 | TRBJ2-5 | 14
TGTGCCTGGAAAGGGGGGGTTGAGCAGTTCTTC | CAWKGGVEQFF | . | TRBV30 | . | TRBJ2-1 | 11
TGTGCCAGTGGGGAGGACAGTGGCTCTGGAAACACCATATATTTT | CASGEDSGSGNTIYF | . | TRBV6-1 | . | TRBJ1-3 | 15
TGCACCAGCAGCCAATCCCAGGGGGTCACTGAAGCTTTCTTT | CTSSQSQGVTEAFF | . | TRBV1 | . | TRBJ1-1 | 14
TGTGCCAGCGGCCCTGGGGGCTACACCTTC | CASGPGGYTF | once | TRBV6-5 | . | TRBJ1-2 | 10
TGTGCCAGCAGCTTGGCCTTTAGCGGGGGGACTGAGCAGTTCTTC | CASSLAFSGGTEQFF | . | TRBV5-4 | TRBD2 | TRBJ2-1 | 15
TGTGCCAGCAGCCCGGGACAGCGCACCGGGGAGCTGTTTTTT | CASSPGQRTGELFF | . | TRBV7-9 | TRBD1 | TRBJ2-2 | 14
TGTGCCAGTACTCCTATGGGGGGGTTCTACACCTTC | CASTPMGGFYTF | once | TRBV19 | . | TRBJ1-2 | 12
TGTGCCAGTAGTATATCGGAAGTGGAAAAACTGTTTTTT | CASSISEVEKLFF | . | TRBV19 | . | TRBJ1-4 | 13
TGTGCCAGCACTAAACTAGCGGGGGACACCGGGGAGCTGTTTTTT | CASTKLAGDTGELFF | . | TRBV6-4 | TRBD2 | TRBJ2-2 | 15
TGTGCCAGCAGCACCCGGGACAGGGACAATGAGCAGTTCTTC | CASSTRDRDNEQFF | once | TRBV9 | TRBD1 | TRBJ2-1 | 14
TGTGCCAGTAGCGGGACAGTAATTCAGCCCCAGCATTTT | CASSGTVIQPQHF | . | TRBV19 | TRBD1 | TRBJ1-5 | 13
TGCGCCAGCAGTGCTAGCGGGGTCTCCTACGAGCAGTACTTC | CASSASGVSYEQYF | . | TRBV10-1 | TRBD2 | TRBJ2-7 | 14
TGTGCCAGCAGCTTGTCTACGGATAACTATGGCTACACCTTC | CASSLSTDNYGYTF | . | TRBV5-4 | . | TRBJ1-2 | 14
TGTGCCAGCTCACCAACAGAGTATAACACTGAAGCTTTCTTT | CASSPTEYNTEAFF | . | TRBV18 | . | TRBJ1-1 | 14
TGCAGCGTTCGGAGAAGGTCCGGAGATGGAAACACCATATATTTT | CSVRRRSGDGNTIYF | . | TRBV29-1 | . | TRBJ1-3 | 15
TGTGCCAGCAGCTTCCAGGGGGCTTATGGTGGCTACACCTTC | CASSFQGAYGGYTF | . | TRBV7-9 | TRBD1 | TRBJ1-2 | 14
TGTGCCAGCAGTGTAAGGACTAGCGGGAGCACAGATACGCAGTATTTT | CASSVRTSGSTDTQYF | . | TRBV6-1 | TRBD2 | TRBJ2-3 | 16
TGTGCCAGCAGCAGGGACAGGTTGAACACTGAAGCTTTCTTT | CASSRDRLNTEAFF | . | TRBV6-5 | TRBD1 | TRBJ1-1 | 14
TGTGCCAGCAGACTGACAGGGTCGACGTATGGCTACACCTTC | CASRLTGSTYGYTF | . | TRBV28 | TRBD1 | TRBJ1-2 | 14
TGTGCCAGCTCACCGGTGACAGACTACTATGGCTACACCTTC | CASSPVTDYYGYTF | . | TRBV18 | . | TRBJ1-2 | 14
TGTGCCTGGAGTGTAGGGGGGTCCAATCAGCCCCAGCATTTT | CAWSVGGSNQPQHF | once | TRBV30 | . | TRBJ1-5 | 14
TGCGCCAGCAGTGGACCCCTCAGGGGTGAAGCTTTCTTT | CASSGPLRGEAFF | . | TRBV10-1 | . | TRBJ1-1 | 13
TGTGCCAGTAGTCTCCGGGGGGGTGGAAACACCATATATTTT | CASSLRGGGNTIYF | . | TRBV19 | . | TRBJ1-3 | 14